Shown below are 24 T cell receptor beta chains from a single sample sequenced in a study of cytomegalovirus exposure and HLA in healthy donors. The assay was immunoSEQ multiplex PCR, and TCRdb's table has in-frame clones only and misses some. The table includes over 80,000 clones, 85% detected once. The specimen was PBMCs. All receptors come from a young man in good health and CMV-seropositive.

The CDR3 loop is CASTSGQPEDEKLFF. The DNA of the CDR3 is TGTGCCAGCACTTCCGGACAGCCGGAGGATGAAAAACTGTTTTTT. This chain joins TRBV6-4 and TRBJ1-4; D possibly corresponds to TRBD1 (6 bases). This CDR3 spans 15 amino acids. Trimming cost V 7 bases and J 6 bases, with 18 bases left between them. Germline loops: CDR1 MRHNA, CDR2 SNTAGT.

This clone was recorded once. The rearrangement links TRBV5-1 to TRBJ2-5, with 10 bases that match TRBD2. The CDR3 length is 16 residues. J lost 3 bases, V lost 1 base, and 6 bases had no gene match. Germline-derived CDR1 and CDR2 are SGHRS and YFSETQ. The CDR3 bases are TGCGCCAGCAGCTTGACTGGGACTAGCGCAAAAGAGACCCAGTACTTC. Translation gives CASSLTGTSAKETQYF.

This rearrangement joins TRBV7-3 to TRBJ2-2; a weak D match, TRBD2 (6 bases). The germline V and J ends were trimmed by 3 bases and 4 bases, with 9 bases remaining between them. CDR1 and CDR2 (germline): SGHTA, FQGTGA. The CDR3 loop spans 14 amino acids. The CDR3 region is CASSLGGTTGELFF. CDR3 coding DNA: TGTGCCAGCAGCTTGGGGGGAACCACCGGGGAGCTGTTTTTT.

The chain joins TRBV5-4 to TRBJ1-1; D ambiguous. Germline lookup yields CDR1 SGHNT and CDR2 YYREEE (reference sequence). CDR3 length: 13 amino acids. Trimming took off 6 bases at V and 5 bases at J, with 14 bases between the two ends. DNA for the CDR3: TGTGCCAGCAACCCCGGCGGTAGTACTGAAGCTTTCTTT. This sequence encodes CASNPGGSTEAFF.

The rearrangement links TRBV4-1 to TRBJ1-1; possibly TRBD1 for D (6 bases). V lost 0 bases, J lost 6 bases, and 11 bases lay in between. CDR3 size: 14 residues. Germline-derived CDR1 and CDR2 are MGHRA and YSYEKL. The DNA for the CDR3 is TGCGCCAGCAGCCAAGACAGGGGCACTCCTGAAGCTTTCTTT. It is translated as CASSQDRGTPEAFF.

The chain recombines TRBV29-1 with TRBJ1-2; D unresolved. The CDR3 sequence is 11 residues long. Germline V gene data show CDR1 as SQVTM and CDR2 as ANQGSEA. Trimming pared 6 bases from V and 5 bases from J, leaving 10 bases between. The CDR3, as DNA: TGCAGCGTGTCGACGGGATATGGCTACACCTTC. It encodes CSVSTGYGYTF.

This chain connects TRBV6-5 to TRBJ2-2; possible D gene TRBD1, 6 bases. V lost 0 bases and J 5 bases, leaving 13 bases between the germline ends. This CDR3 has 16 residues. Germline V gene sequence: CDR1 MNHEY, CDR2 SVGAGI. CDR3 in amino acids: CASSYSTGLLTGELFF. As DNA, the CDR3 is TGTGCCAGCAGTTACTCTACAGGGTTATTGACCGGGGAGCTGTTTTTT.

The chain uses TRBV27 and TRBJ1-1; TRBD1 matches at 8 bases. Trimming at V came to 7 bases and at J to 0 bases, leaving 4 bases not matched to a gene. From germline, CDR1 is MNHEY and CDR2 SMNVEV (reference sequence). The CDR3 contains 14 residues. The CDR3 nucleotides are TGTGCCAGCAACCCAGGGGGCCTGAACACTGAAGCTTTCTTT. It codes for CASNPGGLNTEAFF.

The chain carries TRBV6-5 and TRBJ2-7; D uncertain. Trimming shortened V by 2 bases and J by 0 bases, and 5 bases separated the two germline ends. Germline V gene sequence: CDR1 MNHEY, CDR2 SVGAGI. This CDR3 is built from 13 residues. In DNA form, the CDR3 reads TGTGCCAGCAGTTACAGGAGCTCCTACGAGCAGTACTTC. Its protein product is CASSYRSSYEQYF.

The chain employs TRBV2 and TRBJ1-2; a possible D gene is TRBD1 (6 bases). Germline V lookup: CDR1 SNHLY, CDR2 FYNNEI. This CDR3 contains 13 residues. V was trimmed by 5 bases and J by 4 bases, leaving 11 bases between them. As DNA, the CDR3 is TGTGCCAGCAGTCTGGGGGACACCTATGGCTACACCTTC. Translation gives CASSLGDTYGYTF.

In the case of this clone: This could be a read error, since a much larger clone is one nucleotide away. Other DNA sequences from this sample encode an identical CDR3 as well. V usage is TRBV5-1 and J usage is TRBJ2-5, with 9 bases lining up with TRBD1. There are 14 residues in the CDR3. Germline V gives CDR1 SGHRS, CDR2 YFSETQ. The CDR3 nucleotides are TGCGCCAGCAGCAGCTGGACAGGGGAAGAGACCCAATACTTC. This gives the protein CASSSWTGEETQYF. The full variable domain, with the rest looked up from reference TRBV5-1 and TRBJ2-5, is KAGVTQTPRYLIKTRGQQVTLSCSPISGHRSVSWYQQTPGQGLQFLFEYFSETQRNKGNFPGRFSGRQFSNSRSEMNVSTLELGDSALYLCASSSWTGEETQYFGPGTRLLVL.

V is TRBV7-9 and J is TRBJ2-1; TRBD2 aligns across 9 bases. With 5 bases clipped from V and 7 bases from J, the junction kept 12 bases outside the gene matches. Germline V gives CDR1 SEHNR, CDR2 FQNEAQ (reference sequence). The length of the CDR3 is 16 residues. The CDR3 region is CASSPSLRRGGNEQFF. In nucleotides, the CDR3 is TGTGCCAGCAGCCCTAGCCTCCGGCGGGGGGGGAATGAGCAGTTCTTC.

The table lists this clone with a count of one. CDR3 sequence reads: CASSRGLADEQFF. CDR3 bases: TGTGCCAGCAGCCGGGGACTAGCGGATGAGCAGTTCTTC. The chain joins TRBV13 to TRBJ2-1; 11 nucleotides agree with TRBD2. Unmatched junction bases numbered 2, after V lost 5 bases and J lost 8 bases. This CDR3 is built from 13 residues. Germline CDR1 PRHDT, CDR2 FYEKMQ (reference sequence).

The rearrangement links TRBV4-1 to TRBJ1-2; D possibly corresponds to TRBD1 (6 bases). V was shortened by 5 bases and J by 8 bases, with 21 bases between the two germline ends. Germline V gives CDR1 MGHRA, CDR2 YSYEKL. The CDR3 covers 15 residues. CDR3 DNA sequence: TGCGCCAGCAGCGGGGGAGGGGGGCCCCGCGGCGGCTACACCTTC. This sequence encodes CASSGGGGPRGGYTF.

The gene calls are TRBV28 and TRBJ1-2, with TRBD1 matching 11 bases. Germline V gene sequence: CDR1 MDHEN, CDR2 SYDVKM. The CDR3 has 16 amino acids. The V and J ends lost 5 bases and 6 bases, in that order; junction bases with no gene match: 11. This CDR3 is CASSPSGTGGTDGYTF. Written as DNA, the CDR3 is TGTGCCAGCAGTCCATCCGGGACAGGGGGAACCGATGGCTACACCTTC.

There are a few counts of this clone. V and J are TRBV27 and TRBJ2-1; 13 nucleotides line up with TRBD2. The CDR3 extends over 15 amino acids. CDR1 and CDR2 (germline): MNHEY, SMNVEV (reference sequence). V was clipped by 2 bases and J by 9 bases; unmatched bases: 4. The CDR3 loop reads CASSLTTSGRGEQFF. CDR3 nucleotides: TGTGCCAGCAGTTTAACTACTAGCGGGAGGGGTGAGCAGTTCTTC.

The CDR3 DNA is TGTGCCAGCAGCACTTACCCTTTGGACAGGGAGTACAATGAGCAGTTCTTC. This sequence encodes CASSTYPLDREYNEQFF. The genes are TRBV7-2 and TRBJ2-1; 8 bases align to TRBD1. The ends lost 5 bases at V and 4 bases at J; junction bases unmatched: 13. This CDR3 contains 17 residues. Germline values: CDR1 SGHTA, CDR2 FQGNSA.

This clone was found once. The V call is TRBV19, the J call TRBJ2-7, with 14 positions matching TRBD2. The CDR3 is 16 residues long. Germline lookup yields CDR1 LNHDA and CDR2 SQIVND (reference sequence). V trimming: 6 bases; J trimming: 3 bases; junction bases outside the gene matches: 7. In DNA form, the CDR3 reads TGTGCCAGTAGCCCGACAGGGACTAGCGGGAGCTACGAGCAGTACTTC. This gives the protein CASSPTGTSGSYEQYF.

This clone was counted a single time. The chain has TRBV11-3 and TRBJ2-7, with 9 bases fitting TRBD1. The CDR3 runs 15 residues. Germline V gene lookup returns CDR1 SGHNT and CDR2 YENEEA. V lost 7 bases and J lost 3; bases outside the gene matches: 10. The CDR3: CASNKKRQGDYEQYV. CDR3 nucleotides: TGTGCCAGCAACAAAAAGCGACAGGGGGACTACGAGCAGTACGTC.

The CDR3 nucleotides are TGTGCCAGCAGCACAGGGGCAGGGGGCAATCAGCCCCAGCATTTT. Encoded protein: CASSTGAGGNQPQHF. The chain carries TRBV7-2 and TRBJ1-5; 7 nucleotides line up with TRBD1. This CDR3 spans 15 amino acids. The germline gives CDR1 SGHTA, CDR2 FQGNSA. V lost 5 bases, J lost 2 bases, and 6 bases stayed unmatched.

There are many counts of this clone. The chain has TRBV6-4 and TRBJ2-3, with D tentatively TRBD2 (6 bases). Germline-derived CDR1 and CDR2 are MRHNA and SNTAGT. The CDR3 loop spans 15 amino acids. V was clipped by 5 bases and J by 1 base, with 13 bases between them. The CDR3 nucleotides read TGTGCCAGCAGTCCTGTCGCTAGCGGCACAGATACGCAGTATTTT. Its protein is CASSPVASGTDTQYF.

This chain connects TRBV7-9 to TRBJ2-7; D remains unclear. Germline V CDR1 and CDR2: SEHNR, FQNEAQ (reference sequence). V lost 1 base to trimming and J lost 5 bases, with 3 bases between them. The CDR3 sequence is 11 residues long. The CDR3 DNA reads TGTGCCAGCAGCTTAGTCAACGAGCAGTACTTC. Protein: CASSLVNEQYF.

The genes are TRBV7-8 and TRBJ2-2; tentatively, D is TRBD1 (6 bases). The V end lost 5 bases, the J end lost 0 bases, and 13 bases lay between the germline ends. The germline V gene has CDR1 SGHVS and CDR2 FQNEAQ. The CDR3 has 16 residues. As DNA, the CDR3 is TGTGCCAGCAGCACCCCGACAGGCACGAACACCGGGGAGCTGTTTTTT. Its translation: CASSTPTGTNTGELFF.

V usage is TRBV9 and J usage is TRBJ2-3; 12 nucleotides match TRBD2. Trimming at V came to 0 bases and at J to 4 bases, leaving 9 bases not matched to a gene. The CDR3 extends over 18 amino acids. CDR1 and CDR2 (germline): SGDLS, YYNGEE. The chain's CDR3 is CASSVGVTSGSWADTQYF. CDR3 DNA: TGTGCCAGCAGCGTAGGAGTGACTAGCGGGAGCTGGGCAGATACGCAGTATTTT. Looking up the rest from reference TRBV9 and TRBJ2-3 gives the full variable domain: DSGVTQTPKHLITATGQRVTLRCSPRSGDLSVYWYQQSLDQGLQFLIQYYNGEERAKGNILERFSAQQFPDLHSELNLSSLELGDSALYFCASSVGVTSGSWADTQYFGPGTRLTVL.